The 8 T cell receptor beta chains below all came from one sample that was sequenced in a study of STAT3 mutations in large granular lymphocyte leukemia. General study results and limits: In T-cell large granular lymphocyte leukemia, about half of patients showed multiple immunodominant subclonotypes.

Their specific antigens are unknown. The data were produced by immunoSEQ multiplex PCR, yet TCRdb's version contains in-frame clones alone and is incomplete. The sample holds 12,000 or so clones, 75% to 80% seen once. The sample was peripheral blood mononuclear cells. The receptors shown here come from a man in his sixties with T-cell large granular lymphocyte leukemia. Some clones in this sample may be carry-over from other donors' samples.

CDR3 nucleotide sequence: TGTGCCAGCAGCTCGACAGGGGCGGGGGAAAAACTGTTTTTT. This gives the protein CASSSTGAGEKLFF. This chain links TRBV5-4 with TRBJ1-4; 8 positions match TRBD1. With V trimmed by 3 bases and J by 8 bases, 6 bases remained unmatched. In germline, CDR1 is SGHNT, CDR2 YYREEE (reference sequence). There are 14 residues in the CDR3.

This sequence joins TRBV7-9 and TRBJ1-5, with unresolved D. Trimming pared 1 base from V and 5 bases from J, leaving 6 bases between. The CDR3 is made up of 13 amino acids. Germline loops: CDR1 SEHNR, CDR2 FQNEAQ (reference sequence). This chain's CDR3 is CASSLGFDQPQHF. CDR3 sequence (DNA): TGTGCCAGCAGCTTAGGGTTCGATCAGCCCCAGCATTTT.

The count of this clone is one. The chain uses TRBV9 and TRBJ1-2; no reliable D call. Per the germline V gene, CDR1 is SGDLS and CDR2 is YYNGEE. Trimming pared 0 bases from V and 0 bases from J, leaving 9 bases between. The CDR3 is 15 residues long. The CDR3 region is CASSVAGGPNYGYTF. Written as DNA, the CDR3 is TGTGCCAGCAGCGTAGCAGGAGGGCCTAACTATGGCTACACCTTC.

The chain couples TRBV7-9 to TRBJ2-3, with TRBD1 as a possible D gene (6 bases). Trimming stripped 7 bases from V and 0 bases from J, with 11 bases between. Germline CDR1 reads SEHNR; CDR2 reads FQNEAQ (reference sequence). CDR3 size: 14 residues. In DNA, the CDR3 is TGTGCCAGCACCACGGACAGAAGCACAGATACGCAGTATTTT. Its protein is CASTTDRSTDTQYF.

The table lists this clone with a few counts. The rearrangement uses TRBV5-4 and TRBJ2-2; TRBD1 or TRBD2 may be the D gene (5 bases each). Germline V gives CDR1 SGHNT, CDR2 YYREEE (reference sequence). The CDR3 is made up of 15 amino acids. V was shortened by 5 bases and J by 1 base, with 12 bases between the two germline ends. CDR3 in DNA: TGTGCCAGCAGTACGGGACGGATGAACACCGGGGAGCTGTTTTTT. It is translated as CASSTGRMNTGELFF. Combining the CDR3 with reference TRBV5-4 and TRBJ2-2 gives the whole variable domain ETGVTQSPTHLIKTRGQQVTLRCSSQSGHNTVSWYQQALGQGPQFIFQYYREEENGRGNFPPRFSGLQFPNYSSELNVNALELDDSALYLCASSTGRMNTGELFFGEGSRLTVL.

This chain uses TRBV5-1 with TRBJ2-7; possibly TRBD1 for D (5 bases). CDR1 is SGHRS and CDR2 is YFSETQ in the germline V gene. This CDR3 has 15 residues. V was clipped by 4 bases and J by 0 bases, with 14 bases between them. In DNA form, the CDR3 reads TGCGCCAGCAGCGTACGACAGTCGAGCTCCTACGAGCAGTACTTC. Translating it yields CASSVRQSSSYEQYF. Full variable domain (missing parts from reference TRBV5-1 and TRBJ2-7): KAGVTQTPRYLIKTRGQQVTLSCSPISGHRSVSWYQQTPGQGLQFLFEYFSETQRNKGNFPGRFSGRQFSNSRSEMNVSTLELGDSALYLCASSVRQSSSYEQYFGPGTRLTVT.

This clone was observed once. The chain carries TRBV19 and TRBJ2-1, with 11 positions matching TRBD1. V lost 5 bases, J lost 6 bases, and 3 bases stayed unmatched. Germline-derived CDR1 and CDR2 are LNHDA and SQIVND (reference sequence). The CDR3 runs to 14 residues. The CDR3 is CASSLGQGANEQFF. The CDR3 DNA reads as TGTGCCAGTAGTCTTGGACAGGGGGCCAATGAGCAGTTCTTC.

This clone was seen a single time. The CDR3 here is CASSAGPGSKYEQYF. DNA for the CDR3: TGTGCCAGCAGCGCCGGACCGGGCTCGAAGTACGAGCAGTACTTC. The V call is TRBV7-2, the J call TRBJ2-7; unclear D gene. Per germline, CDR1 SGHTA and CDR2 FQGNSA. The CDR3 is 15 amino acids. The V gene lost 5 bases and the J gene lost 4 bases, with 18 bases spanning the gap. The full variable domain, in which reference TRBV7-2 and TRBJ2-7 provide the parts outside the CDR3, is GAGVSQSPSNKVTEKGKDVELRCDPISGHTALYWYRQSLGQGLEFLIYFQGNSAPDKSGLPSDRFSAERTGGSVSTLTIQRTQQEDSAVYLCASSAGPGSKYEQYFGPGTRLTVT.